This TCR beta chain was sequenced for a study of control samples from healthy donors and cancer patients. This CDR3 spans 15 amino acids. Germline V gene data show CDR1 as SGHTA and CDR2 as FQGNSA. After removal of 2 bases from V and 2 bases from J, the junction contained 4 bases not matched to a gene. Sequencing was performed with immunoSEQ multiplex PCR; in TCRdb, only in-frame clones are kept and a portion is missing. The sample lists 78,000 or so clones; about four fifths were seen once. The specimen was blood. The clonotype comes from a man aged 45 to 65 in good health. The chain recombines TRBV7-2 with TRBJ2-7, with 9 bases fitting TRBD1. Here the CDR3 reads CASSLWGQGPYEQYF. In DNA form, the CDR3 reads TGTGCCAGCAGCTTATGGGGACAGGGACCCTACGAGCAGTACTTC.